This T cell receptor beta chain was documented in a study of blood T cell repertoires in COVID-19. The table came from immunoSEQ multiplex PCR; TCRdb's copy has only in-frame clones and leaves some out. The profile shows about 210,000 clones, around four fifths of them singletons. The CDR3 length is 17 residues. The V segment lost 1 base and the J segment 1 base; nucleotides outside the gene matches: 7. Germline CDR1 is LGHDT and CDR2 is YNNKEL (reference sequence). This sequence originates from a man in his fifties with active or convalescent COVID-19. The rearrangement links TRBV3-1 (or the pseudogene TRBV3-2) to TRBJ2-5; 9 bases are shared with TRBD2. Sequencing was done on a sample of peripheral blood. This CDR3 is CASSQGIAGEFQETQYF. The CDR3 DNA reads as TGTGCCAGCAGCCAAGGGATAGCGGGGGAGTTCCAAGAGACCCAGTACTTC.